The 31 T cell receptor beta chains reported below all come from one sample, sequenced in a study of response to subunit inactivated influenza vaccine. TCRdb independently ran MiXCR on the RT-PCR reads; one entry per CDR3 protein. This table has roughly 500,000 distinct CDR3 sequences, approximately 16% appearing once. This specimen consisted of CD4+ T cells sorted from PBMCs, obtained about 24 months after vaccination. The receptors here all came from a man aged 50 to 75 who received an inactivated influenza vaccine.

CDR3 residues: CASSPQDSGAQFF. CDR3 DNA: TGTGCCAGCTCACCACAGGACAGCGGAGCGCAGTTCTTC. The chain uses TRBV18 and TRBJ2-1, with D possibly being TRBD1 (6 bases). Germline V gives CDR1 KGHSH, CDR2 LQKENI. V lost 1 base and J lost 12, with 13 bases in between. This CDR3 region has 13 residues.

This clonotype has just a few counts. V gene TRBV28 combines with J gene TRBJ2-3; D tentatively fits TRBD1 or TRBD2 (5 bases each). CDR1 MDHEN and CDR2 SYDVKM come from the germline V gene. The CDR3 spans 15 residues. The V and J ends lost 7 bases and 4 bases respectively, with 18 bases between them. This chain's CDR3 is CASMPGLARSDTQYF. CDR3 bases: TGTGCCAGCATGCCGGGGCTTGCGCGTTCAGATACGCAGTATTTT.

The V call is TRBV10-3, the J call TRBJ2-7; possibly TRBD2 for D (6 bases). The V end was cut by 8 bases, the J end by 2 bases, with 10 bases between. CDR1 is ENHRY and CDR2 is SYGVKD in the germline V gene. This CDR3 is 12 amino acids long. The CDR3: CAIGAGTYEQYF. The CDR3 DNA follows: TGTGCCATCGGGGCGGGAACCTACGAGCAGTACTTC.

Comment on this clonotype: A read error is likely, as this CDR3 ends without the conserved phenylalanine or tryptophan. Because the CDR3's place on the DNA is in doubt, the DNA is left out and the CDR3 is given as listed by TCRdb. The rearrangement uses TRBV2 and TRBJ1-2; TRBD1 is taken as the D call from the table, unchecked against the DNA. The V gene's germline CDR1 is SNHLY and CDR2 FYNNEI. The CDR3 numbers 13 amino acids, ends counted. Here the CDR3 reads CASKTSQEAQIRY.

The CDR3 sequence is CASSRGTRQETQYF. The CDR3 nucleotides read TGCGCCAGCAGCCGTGGGACTAGGCAAGAGACCCAGTACTTC. The chain carries TRBV5-1 and TRBJ2-5; 8 positions agree with TRBD2. Germline V gives CDR1 SGHRS, CDR2 YFSETQ. CDR3 size: 14 residues. Germline trimming cut 4 bases from V and 2 bases from J; bases unmatched to any gene: 4.

This chain links TRBV4-2 with TRBJ1-6, with 8 bases identical to TRBD1. Per germline, CDR1 LGHNA and CDR2 YNFKEQ. J lost 5 bases, V lost 0 bases, and 6 bases had no gene match. This CDR3 is built from 17 residues. This CDR3 reads CASSQDFPGGNNSPLHF. CDR3 DNA: TGTGCCAGCAGCCAAGACTTTCCAGGGGGCAATAATTCACCCCTCCACTTT.

The chain links TRBV20-1 to TRBJ2-5, with TRBD2 identical over 14 bases. The CDR3 is made up of 17 amino acids. The V segment lost 5 bases and the J segment 1 base; nucleotides outside the gene matches: 9. Germline V gives CDR1 DFQATT, CDR2 SNEGSKA (reference sequence). The CDR3 region is CSAARLAGGISQETQYF. The CDR3 DNA is TGCAGTGCTGCCAGACTAGCGGGGGGGATCAGCCAAGAGACCCAGTACTTC.

The chain has TRBV2 and TRBJ2-7; perhaps TRBD1 as D (5 bases). The CDR3 spans 14 residues. Trimming removed 6 bases at V and 2 bases at J, with 14 bases between. Germline-derived CDR1 and CDR2 are SNHLY and FYNNEI. CDR3 nucleotides: TGTGCCAGCAGCTTCCAGGGTGGTCCCTACGAGCAGTACTTC. This sequence encodes CASSFQGGPYEQYF.

This clonotype occurred many times. This rearrangement joins TRBV7-2 to TRBJ2-1; D remains ambiguous. There are 14 residues in the CDR3. CDR1 and CDR2 from the germline V gene are SGHTA and FQGNSA. V was pared by 6 bases and J by 0 bases, with 9 bases between. This CDR3 is CASREASSYNEQFF. The CDR3 DNA sequence: TGTGCCAGCAGAGAAGCGAGCTCCTACAATGAGCAGTTCTTC.

The table lists this clonotype with a few counts. This chain links TRBV20-1 with TRBJ2-7; TRBD2 agrees at 9 bases. The V gene's germline CDR1 is DFQATT and CDR2 SNEGSKA (reference sequence). The CDR3 extends over 14 amino acids. With V trimmed by 1 base and J by 4 bases, 5 bases remained unmatched. CDR3 loop: CSARGASGVYEQYF. CDR3 coding DNA: TGCAGTGCTAGAGGGGCTAGCGGGGTGTACGAGCAGTACTTC.

This chain uses TRBV28 with TRBJ1-5; 7 nucleotides align to TRBD1. V was pared by 3 bases and J by 4 bases, with 6 bases of the junction left unmatched. This CDR3 is built from 15 residues. Germline loops: CDR1 MDHEN, CDR2 SYDVKM. The CDR3 sequence is CASSFGQVRNQPQHF. CDR3 sequence (DNA): TGTGCCAGCAGTTTCGGACAGGTGCGAAATCAGCCCCAGCATTTT.

A few counts support this clonotype. The rearrangement links TRBV4-2 to TRBJ2-3; possibly TRBD2 for D (6 bases). The germline gives CDR1 LGHNA, CDR2 YNFKEQ. The germline V and J ends were trimmed by 4 bases and 4 bases, with 15 bases remaining between them. There are 15 residues in the CDR3. CDR3 sequence (DNA): TGTGCCAGCAGCCGGGAGACTAGTTTCGCAGATACGCAGTATTTT. Amino acids: CASSRETSFADTQYF.

This clonotype was counted ten times or more. The J gene is TRBJ1-6, the V gene TRBV5-1, with no clear D. Germline assignment: CDR1 SGHRS and CDR2 YFSETQ. Trimming took 0 bases from V and 7 from J, leaving 11 bases between them. The CDR3 consists of 15 residues. The CDR3 protein is CASSLGPVSNSPLHF. CDR3 DNA: TGCGCCAGCAGCTTGGGCCCTGTGAGCAATTCACCCCTCCACTTT.

A few counts support this clonotype. The chain employs TRBV5-1 and TRBJ2-3; 10 bases are shared with TRBD2. The germline CDR1 and CDR2 sequences are SGHRS and YFSETQ. Trimming cost V 0 bases and J 2 bases; bases outside gene matches: 3. The CDR3 runs to 16 residues. The CDR3 DNA reads TGCGCCAGCAGCTTGGAGCTAGCGGGGGACACAGATACGCAGTATTTT. This translates into CASSLELAGDTDTQYF.

This clonotype was recorded a few times. V usage is TRBV20-1 and J usage is TRBJ2-7; 11 bases match TRBD2. Trimming took 2 bases from V and 0 from J; bases not matched to a gene: 6. CDR1 is DFQATT and CDR2 is SNEGSKA in the germline V gene (reference sequence). This CDR3 comprises 16 residues. The CDR3 region has the DNA TGCAGTGCTAGATTTACTAGCGGGAGAACCTCCTACGAGCAGTACTTC. It is translated as CSARFTSGRTSYEQYF.

This clonotype came up a few times. V is TRBV20-1 and J is TRBJ1-5; TRBD1 matches at 10 bases. V shed 6 bases and J 5 bases; nucleotides not matched to a gene: 7. The germline gives CDR1 DFQATT, CDR2 SNEGSKA (reference sequence). The CDR3 has 14 amino acids. The CDR3 DNA reads TGCAGTGCGTTGGGGGACAGGGGTTATCAGCCCCAGCATTTT. It encodes CSALGDRGYQPQHF.

This clonotype was counted only a few times. This chain uses TRBV20-1 with TRBJ1-1, with D hard to call. This CDR3 comprises 14 residues. Germline V CDR1 and CDR2: DFQATT, SNEGSKA (reference sequence). Trimming cost V 0 bases and J 4 bases, with 12 bases left between them. CDR3 in amino acids: CSARDRRVVTEAFF. The CDR3 nucleotides are TGCAGTGCTAGAGATAGGCGAGTAGTCACTGAAGCTTTCTTT.

The chain joins TRBV12-3 or TRBV12-4 to TRBJ2-7; D could derive from TRBD1 or TRBD2 (5 bases each). This CDR3 is built from 13 residues. With 1 base removed from V and 12 bases from J, the gap between germline ends came to 16 bases. The CDR3 loop reads CASSLEGTSRRYF. The CDR3 region has the DNA TGTGCCAGCAGTTTAGAGGGGACGTCCCGGCGGTACTTC.

The rearrangement joins TRBV19 to TRBJ1-6; no clear D gene. The CDR3 sequence is 13 residues long. Germline V gives CDR1 LNHDA, CDR2 SQIVND (reference sequence). The V and J ends lost 4 bases and 6 bases respectively, with 7 bases between them. The CDR3 sequence: CASSTGPNSPLHF. The CDR3 DNA is TGTGCCAGTAGTACTGGACCTAATTCACCCCTCCACTTT.

The genes are TRBV4-1 and TRBJ2-1; 8 positions agree with TRBD1. V was pared by 1 base and J by 7 bases, with 12 bases of the junction left unmatched. There are 17 residues in the CDR3. CDR1 and CDR2 from the germline V gene are MGHRA and YSYEKL. The CDR3 nucleotides are TGCGCCAGCAGCCAAGTAGGATGGGGACAGGTTGGAAATGAGCAGTTCTTC. This encodes CASSQVGWGQVGNEQFF.

The table lists this clonotype with a few counts. The chain combines TRBV20-1 with TRBJ2-7; 13 bases match TRBD2. There are 15 residues in the CDR3. The germline gives CDR1 DFQATT, CDR2 SNEGSKA (reference sequence). Trimming removed 3 bases from V and 4 bases from J; junction bases left unmatched: 6. The CDR3 here is CSASRLAGGGYEQYF. The CDR3 coding sequence is TGCAGTGCTAGCCGACTAGCGGGAGGTGGATACGAGCAGTACTTC.

This clonotype occurred a few times. This chain connects TRBV12-3 or TRBV12-4 to TRBJ2-7; D perhaps matches TRBD2 (5 bases). V dropped 5 bases and J dropped 0 bases, with 8 bases sitting between them. This CDR3 is 13 amino acids long. CDR3 sequence: CASSIGISYEQYF. In DNA, the CDR3 is TGTGCCAGCAGTATCGGGATCTCCTACGAGCAGTACTTC.

The chain links TRBV5-1 to TRBJ2-6, with a tentative D call TRBD1 (5 bases). This CDR3 is built from 16 residues. Germline CDR1 SGHRS, CDR2 YFSETQ. Between the trimmed V and J ends, which lost 0 bases and 4 bases, there was a span of 11 bases. In DNA form, the CDR3 reads TGCGCCAGCAGCTTGGGATGGGGCGACGGGGCCAACGTCCTGACTTTC. It translates to CASSLGWGDGANVLTF.

CDR3 amino acids: CASSLDRGYEAFF. The CDR3 DNA is TGTGCCAGCAGTTTAGATCGGGGGTATGAAGCTTTCTTT. The chain couples TRBV12-3 or TRBV12-4 to TRBJ1-1; a possible D gene is TRBD1 (5 bases). V was clipped by 1 base and J by 7 bases, with 10 bases between them. This CDR3 has 13 residues.

CDR3 protein: CASSEGGPSGELFF. CDR3 nucleotides: TGTGCCAGCAGCGAGGGGGGGCCTTCCGGGGAGCTGTTTTTT. The chain employs TRBV5-4 and TRBJ2-2; maybe TRBD2 (7 bases). The CDR3 runs to 14 residues. CDR1 is SGHNT and CDR2 is YYREEE in the germline V gene (reference sequence). V gave up 4 bases and J gave up 6 bases, with 13 bases separating them.

This clonotype was found a few times. The chain combines TRBV20-1 with TRBJ2-1; 9 bases align to TRBD2. V shed 1 base, J shed 9 bases, and the junction held 10 bases outside the gene matches. Germline CDR1 and CDR2: DFQATT and SNEGSKA (reference sequence). This CDR3 has 15 residues. The CDR3 protein is CSARAPAGGPSEQFF. The CDR3 DNA is TGCAGTGCTAGAGCCCCAGCGGGGGGCCCAAGTGAGCAGTTCTTC.

This chain links TRBV3-1 with TRBJ1-5; D might be TRBD1 (5 bases). This CDR3 spans 15 amino acids. With 0 bases removed from V and 4 bases from J, the gap between germline ends came to 10 bases. The germline gives CDR1 LGHDT, CDR2 YNNKEL (reference sequence). CDR3 in amino acids: CASSQDWGLNQPQHF. In nucleotides, the CDR3 is TGTGCCAGCAGCCAAGATTGGGGACTTAATCAGCCCCAGCATTTT.

This clonotype showed up just a few times. CDR3: CASRGRGGETQYF. The CDR3 region has the DNA TGTGCCAGCAGGGGGAGGGGAGGAGAGACCCAGTACTTC. The rearrangement uses TRBV5-6 and TRBJ2-5; 7 bases are a match to TRBD2. The CDR3 loop spans 13 amino acids. Germline V gene data show CDR1 as SGHDT and CDR2 as YYEEEE. V was pared by 5 bases and J by 4 bases, with 5 bases of the junction left unmatched.

This clonotype was seen a few times. This chain uses TRBV5-1 with TRBJ2-1; D is unclear. The V gene's germline CDR1 is SGHRS and CDR2 YFSETQ. This CDR3 has 18 residues. Trimming removed 5 bases at V and 4 bases at J, with 25 bases between. DNA of the CDR3: TGCGCCAGCAGAGGCGGCGACACCACCTCCTACGGGTACAATGAGCAGTTCTTC. Amino acid sequence: CASRGGDTTSYGYNEQFF.

This clonotype turned up a few times. This chain joins TRBV28 and TRBJ1-2, with TRBD1 as a possible D gene (6 bases). Germline lookup yields CDR1 MDHEN and CDR2 SYDVKM. V shed 7 bases and J shed 7 bases, with 19 bases lying between them. This CDR3 spans 14 amino acids. This CDR3 reads CASIPGGQGGGYTF. CDR3 DNA: TGTGCCAGCATTCCCGGGGGCCAGGGCGGTGGCTACACCTTC.

Only a few counts were recorded for this clonotype. The rearrangement uses TRBV6-2 or TRBV6-3 and TRBJ2-7; 15 bases align to TRBD2. V shed 4 bases and J 2 bases; nucleotides not matched to a gene: 15. This CDR3 region has 20 residues. Germline CDR1 reads MNHEY; CDR2 reads SVGEGT. The CDR3 is CASSSRTRTSGGAPPYEQYF. DNA of the CDR3: TGTGCCAGCAGTTCCCGCACTAGGACTAGCGGGGGGGCTCCTCCCTACGAGCAGTACTTC.